These 12 T cell receptor beta chains share one sample of origin, sequenced in a study of neurological immune-mediated disorders. TCRdb called the 5' RACE reads again in MiXCR, with one record for every CDR3 protein. The table has over 60,000 distinct CDR3 sequences, 5% to 5.5% seen once. The specimen sequenced was PBMCs. Receptor source: a woman aged 25 to 39 with multiple sclerosis.

This clonotype was counted at least ten times. The rearrangement links TRBV6-2 or TRBV6-3 to TRBJ2-6, with 7 bases matching TRBD1. CDR1 and CDR2 (germline): MNHEY, SVGEGT. With 5 bases clipped from V and 0 bases from J, the junction kept 7 bases outside the gene matches. The CDR3 consists of 17 residues. Here the CDR3 DNA reads TGTGCCAGCAGTGACCGACAGGGTCGCTCTGGGGCCAACGTCCTGACTTTC. It codes for CASSDRQGRSGANVLTF.

This clonotype occurred many times. The rearrangement joins TRBV7-9 to TRBJ2-1; D may be TRBD1 (6 bases). The CDR3 extends over 12 amino acids. V was trimmed by 4 bases and J by 9 bases, leaving 10 bases between them. Per germline, CDR1 SEHNR and CDR2 FQNEAQ (reference sequence). The CDR3 coding sequence is TGTGCCAGCAGCTACCAGGGGAGTGAGCAGTTCTTC. Its translation is CASSYQGSEQFF.

This clonotype appeared many times. This sequence joins TRBV6-2 or TRBV6-3 and TRBJ2-7, with D perhaps TRBD2 (5 bases). V dropped 7 bases and J dropped 2 bases, with 21 bases sitting between them. Germline CDR1 MNHEY, CDR2 SVGEGT. The CDR3 is made up of 16 amino acids. CDR3 amino acids: CASMISRDPAPYEQYV. The CDR3 nucleotides are TGTGCCAGCATGATAAGCCGGGATCCCGCCCCCTACGAGCAGTACGTC.

The sample holds a few counts of this clonotype. V gene TRBV6-1 combines with J gene TRBJ2-1, with 7 positions matching TRBD2. CDR3 size: 14 residues. Germline CDR1 is MNHNS and CDR2 is SASEGT. Unmatched junction bases numbered 3, after V lost 6 bases and J lost 1 base. CDR3 in amino acids: CASRTGGSYNEQFF. CDR3 coding DNA: TGTGCCAGCAGAACGGGAGGATCCTACAATGAGCAGTTCTTC.

In this sample, this clonotype turned up a few times. The gene calls are TRBV5-1 and TRBJ1-1; D is uncertain. Trimming left V 2 bases short and J 1 base short, with 9 bases between. The CDR3 runs to 14 residues. Germline loops: CDR1 SGHRS, CDR2 YFSETQ. CDR3 in amino acids: CASSFERANTEAFF. The CDR3 nucleotides read TGCGCCAGCAGCTTCGAACGGGCGAACACTGAAGCTTTCTTT.

In its sample, this clonotype was seen many times. The chain joins TRBV12-3 or TRBV12-4 to TRBJ1-2; 8 bases line up with TRBD1. This CDR3 has 16 residues. The J segment lost 2 bases and the V segment lost 4 bases, leaving 9 bases of the junction unmatched. As DNA, the CDR3 is TGTGCCAGCAGTTCGCCGACCGGGACAGGAAACTATGGCTACACCTTC. Translated, it gives CASSSPTGTGNYGYTF.

This clonotype was recorded at least ten times. CDR3 region: CASSLIGEQYF. CDR3 DNA sequence: TGTGCCAGCAGCTTGATTGGCGAGCAGTACTTC. The chain recombines TRBV5-5 with TRBJ2-7; no reliable D call. Trimming left V 1 base short and J 6 bases short, with 5 bases between. Germline CDR1 and CDR2: SGHKS and YYEKEE (reference sequence). The CDR3 is 11 residues long.

This chain connects TRBV29-1 to TRBJ1-2; tentatively, D is TRBD1 (6 bases). The CDR3 loop spans 14 amino acids. Germline V gives CDR1 SQVTM, CDR2 ANQGSEA. V was trimmed by 4 bases and J by 0 bases, leaving 12 bases between them. CDR3: CSVVGTRTNYGYTF. The CDR3 region has the DNA TGCAGCGTTGTAGGGACACGAACTAACTATGGCTACACCTTC.

This clonotype occurred many times. The CDR3 sequence: CASRASFIATQYF. The CDR3 DNA is TGCGCCAGCAGGGCTAGTTTCATTGCTACGCAGTATTTT. The V gene is TRBV5-1, the J gene TRBJ2-3, with D unresolved. Trimming removed 5 bases at V and 8 bases at J, with 15 bases between. The length of the CDR3 is 13 residues. Germline CDR1 is SGHRS and CDR2 is YFSETQ.

This clonotype was observed at least ten times. V usage is TRBV5-5 and J usage is TRBJ1-1; D gene unclear. Deletions cut 4 bases from V and 4 bases from J, with 11 bases between. CDR1 SGHKS and CDR2 YYEKEE come from the germline V gene (reference sequence). This CDR3 comprises 13 residues. CDR3 sequence reads: CASSHGPRTEAFF. CDR3 nucleotide sequence: TGTGCCAGCAGCCATGGACCCCGCACTGAAGCTTTCTTT.

This clonotype was seen repeatedly, ten times or more. CDR3 nucleotides: TGCGCCAGCAGCCGAAGCCCCATTACGAACACCGGGGAGCTGTTTTTT. Protein product: CASSRSPITNTGELFF. The rearrangement joins TRBV5-1 to TRBJ2-2; no definite D call. Germline V gives CDR1 SGHRS, CDR2 YFSETQ. V lost 4 bases, J lost 0 bases, and 13 bases lay in between. CDR3 length: 16 amino acids.

This clonotype was counted ten times or more. The chain carries TRBV27 and TRBJ2-7; D is perhaps TRBD1 or TRBD2 (6 bases each). The CDR3 has 12 residues. The V gene's germline CDR1 is MNHEY and CDR2 SMNVEV (reference sequence). The V gene lost 6 bases and the J gene lost 3 bases, with 9 bases spanning the gap. The CDR3 loop is CASRGGSYEQYF. The CDR3 bases are TGTGCCAGCAGGGGGGGCAGCTACGAGCAGTACTTC.